This TCR beta chain was identified in a study of cytomegalovirus exposure and HLA in healthy donors. Study observations and caveats: Sequencing depth roughly uniform across donors was assumed in presence/absence analyses. HLA allele associations emerged for around 16,000 TCR beta sequences in a later analysis, at 0.05 false discovery rate. There were some V segments, including TRBV6-2 and TRBV6-3, excluded as indistinguishable. A cluster of highly shared sequence variants was likely a sequencing artifact.

The CDR3 loop spans 15 amino acids. CDR1 is MDHEN, CDR2 SYDVKM, per germline. Germline trimming cut 5 bases from V and 0 bases from J; bases unmatched to any gene: 5. A word on this clone: Its antigen remains unidentified.

The PCR ran on 60 Vbeta and 13 Jbeta primers. Measured with immunoSEQ multiplex PCR; TCRdb has only the in-frame clones, and not every one. Here the sample spans roughly 180,000 clones, around 75% being singletons. Sequenced material: PBMCs. The V call is TRBV28, the J call TRBJ2-5, with TRBD2 matching 8 bases. The receptor was isolated from a middle-aged woman in good health and CMV-seropositive. CDR3 sequence: CASSRSSGYQETQYF. For the CDR3, the DNA is TGTGCCAGCAGTCGCTCTAGCGGGTACCAAGAGACCCAGTACTTC.